These 26 T cell receptor beta chains originate from one sample sequenced in a study of cytomegalovirus exposure and HLA in healthy donors. Here immunoSEQ multiplex PCR was the method, and the copy in TCRdb shows in-frame clones only, minus some. The table has 150,000 to 250,000 clones, roughly three quarters seen once. The sequencing sample was made of PBMCs. The source is a woman younger than 45 in good health and CMV-seronegative.

The rearrangement joins TRBV5-6 to TRBJ2-7, with TRBD1 matching 7 bases. The V gene end was trimmed by 4 bases and the J gene end by 2 bases; junction bases not matched to a gene: 9. The CDR3 has 15 residues. CDR1 and CDR2 from the germline V gene are SGHDT and YYEEEE. DNA for the CDR3: TGTGCCAGCAGCCGGCCCGGGACAGCTACCTACGAGCAGTACTTC. It specifies CASSRPGTATYEQYF.

This chain links TRBV19 with TRBJ1-1, with TRBD1 as a possible D gene (5 bases). The CDR3 has 14 residues. CDR1 is LNHDA, CDR2 SQIVND, per germline (reference sequence). The V end lost 5 bases, the J end lost 5 bases, and 15 bases lay between the germline ends. The CDR3 spells CASSEKAGWTEAFF. DNA for the CDR3: TGTGCCAGTAGTGAAAAGGCAGGGTGGACTGAAGCTTTCTTT.

The V and J genes are TRBV18 and TRBJ1-4; no clear D. Trimming stripped 4 bases from V and 2 bases from J, with 5 bases between. The CDR3 length is 13 residues. The germline CDR1 and CDR2 sequences are KGHSH and LQKENI. CDR3: CASSLQTNEKLFF. The DNA of the CDR3 is TGTGCCAGCTCACTCCAGACTAATGAAAAACTGTTTTTT.

The chain joins TRBV6-6 to TRBJ1-2, with 7 positions matching TRBD1. Germline V lookup: CDR1 MNHNY, CDR2 SVGAGI (reference sequence). Unmatched junction bases numbered 6, after V lost 6 bases and J lost 2 bases. The CDR3 is made up of 14 amino acids. This chain's CDR3 is CASRTGTVNYGYTF. The CDR3 bases are TGTGCCAGCAGGACAGGGACGGTCAACTATGGCTACACCTTC.

V usage is TRBV29-1 and J usage is TRBJ1-5; a possible D gene is TRBD1 (6 bases). V shed 4 bases and J shed 5 bases, with 12 bases lying between them. The CDR3 loop spans 13 amino acids. Germline CDR1 SQVTM, CDR2 ANQGSEA. The CDR3 DNA reads as TGCAGCGTTGCAAGGGACACTTATCAGCCCCAGCATTTT. Amino acid sequence: CSVARDTYQPQHF.

The V call is TRBV25-1, the J call TRBJ1-1; TRBD1 matches 7 bases. The CDR3 loop spans 12 amino acids. Trimming cost V 5 bases and J 4 bases; bases outside gene matches: 1. Germline values: CDR1 MGHDK, CDR2 SYGVNS. The DNA for the CDR3 is TGTGCCAGCAGTTACAGGGGCACTGAAGCTTTCTTT. Amino acid sequence: CASSYRGTEAFF.

The rearrangement uses TRBV9 and TRBJ2-3; 13 bases are a match to TRBD2. V lost 4 bases, J lost 8 bases, and 13 bases stayed unmatched. The CDR3 sequence is 17 residues long. Looked up from germline, CDR1 is SGDLS and CDR2 is YYNGEE. CDR3 sequence reads: CASSSRGTSGALGTQYF. Here the CDR3 DNA reads TGTGCCAGCAGCTCCCGGGGGACTAGCGGGGCCCTGGGTACGCAGTATTTT.

This chain joins TRBV6-5 and TRBJ1-1, with D uncertain. V was clipped by 5 bases and J by 6 bases, with 7 bases between them. The germline gives CDR1 MNHEY, CDR2 SVGAGI. The CDR3 runs 11 residues. The CDR3 region is CASSRLSEAFF. The DNA of the CDR3 is TGTGCCAGCAGTCGACTCTCTGAAGCTTTCTTT.

The V call is TRBV6-5, the J call TRBJ1-1; 8 bases are shared with TRBD1. V dropped 6 bases and J dropped 12; count of bases not matched to a gene: 12. Germline values: CDR1 MNHEY, CDR2 SVGAGI. The CDR3 covers 13 residues. CDR3 DNA sequence: TGTGCCAGCAGCAACCTCCGACAGGGGCTGTCTTTCTTT. Residues: CASSNLRQGLSFF.

This clone showed up many times. V is TRBV28 and J is TRBJ1-6; no clear D. The germline V and J ends were trimmed by 6 bases and 10 bases, with 13 bases remaining between them. In germline, CDR1 is MDHEN, CDR2 SYDVKM. The CDR3 runs 13 residues. The CDR3 loop is CASSDGGRSPLHF. CDR3 bases: TGTGCCAGCAGCGACGGCGGCCGATCACCCCTCCACTTT.

The CDR3 coding sequence is TGTGCCAGCAGCCGACAGGGGCTTAGCAATCAGCCCCAGCATTTT. Amino acids: CASSRQGLSNQPQHF. The chain has TRBV5-6 and TRBJ1-5; TRBD1 matches at 8 bases. The germline CDR1 and CDR2 sequences are SGHDT and YYEEEE. CDR3 length: 15 amino acids. The V segment lost 4 bases and the J segment 0 bases; nucleotides outside the gene matches: 3.

The rearrangement links TRBV10-2 to TRBJ1-5, with TRBD1 matching over 11 bases. This CDR3 region has 17 residues. Germline values: CDR1 WSHSY, CDR2 SAAADI. With V trimmed by 3 bases and J by 9 bases, 13 bases remained unmatched. For the CDR3, the DNA is TGCGCCAGCAGTGACGTTACCGGGACAGGGGGTGCATGGCCCCAGCATTTT. This gives the protein CASSDVTGTGGAWPQHF.

This clone was seen only a few times. The CDR3 reads CASTAPGQGGSPLHF. The CDR3 DNA reads TGTGCCAGCACCGCCCCGGGACAGGGCGGATCACCCCTCCACTTT. The rearrangement links TRBV27 to TRBJ1-6, with TRBD1 matching over 9 bases. The CDR3 is 15 residues long. V lost 7 bases, J lost 10 bases, and 11 bases stayed unmatched. The V gene's germline CDR1 is MNHEY and CDR2 SMNVEV (reference sequence).

The V gene is TRBV4-1, the J gene TRBJ2-3, with a tentative D call TRBD2 (5 bases). Germline V gene lookup returns CDR1 MGHRA and CDR2 YSYEKL. V was trimmed by 1 base and J by 1 base, leaving 9 bases between them. CDR3 length equals 15 residues. CDR3 protein: CASSQAGRGTDTQYF. As DNA, the CDR3 is TGCGCCAGCAGCCAAGCGGGGAGAGGCACAGATACGCAGTATTTT.

The chain recombines TRBV7-8 with TRBJ1-5, with D perhaps matching TRBD1 (5 bases). This CDR3 is 13 amino acids long. Germline CDR1 reads SGHVS; CDR2 reads FQNEAQ. The V end lost 4 bases, the J end lost 5 bases, and 9 bases lay between the germline ends. The CDR3 region is CASSSQGDQPQHF. The CDR3 DNA follows: TGTGCCAGCAGCTCTCAAGGGGATCAGCCCCAGCATTTT.

J is TRBJ2-3 and V is TRBV4-1, with 7 bases lining up with TRBD2. The length of the CDR3 is 15 residues. Germline CDR1 reads MGHRA; CDR2 reads YSYEKL. The ends lost 4 bases at V and 0 bases at J; junction bases unmatched: 4. CDR3 region: CASSPRGGSTDTQYF. The DNA of the CDR3 is TGCGCCAGCAGCCCGCGGGGAGGGAGCACAGATACGCAGTATTTT.

This chain connects TRBV30 to TRBJ1-5; 7 bases are shared with TRBD1. This CDR3 spans 13 amino acids. V was pared by 3 bases and J by 6 bases, with 5 bases of the junction left unmatched. The V gene's germline CDR1 is GTSNPN and CDR2 SVGIG (reference sequence). CDR3 bases: TGTGCCTGGAGCCTACAGGGGATTCAGCCCCAGCATTTT. It is translated as CAWSLQGIQPQHF.

V usage is TRBV5-1 and J usage is TRBJ2-1; 12 bases map to TRBD2. Germline V gene lookup returns CDR1 SGHRS and CDR2 YFSETQ. The V segment lost 4 bases and the J segment 13 bases; nucleotides outside the gene matches: 9. There are 14 residues in the CDR3. The CDR3 nucleotides read TGCGCCAGCAGCCCTTGGACTAGCGGGATGGGACAGTTCTTC. Its translation: CASSPWTSGMGQFF.

The chain uses TRBV19 and TRBJ2-7; D remains ambiguous. CDR1 LNHDA and CDR2 SQIVND come from the germline V gene (reference sequence). This CDR3 contains 14 residues. V gave up 0 bases and J gave up 0 bases, with 6 bases separating them. The CDR3 region is CASSIETYSYEQYF. The CDR3 DNA reads TGTGCCAGTAGTATAGAGACATACTCCTACGAGCAGTACTTC. Supplemented by reference TRBV19 and TRBJ2-7, the full variable domain reads DGGITQSPKYLFRKEGQNVTLSCEQNLNHDAMYWYRQDPGQGLRLIYYSQIVNDFQKGDIAEGYSVSREKKESFPLTVTSAQKNPTAFYLCASSIETYSYEQYFGPGTRLTVT.

The chain joins TRBV10-3 to TRBJ2-3, with no clear D. Germline V CDR1 and CDR2: ENHRY, SYGVKD. Trimming removed 8 bases at V and 0 bases at J, with 6 bases between. The CDR3 totals 12 residues. The CDR3 region is CAIASSTDTQYF. The CDR3 DNA reads as TGTGCCATCGCTAGTAGCACAGATACGCAGTATTTT.

This rearrangement joins TRBV5-1 to TRBJ2-2; 10 bases are shared with TRBD1. The CDR3 runs to 15 residues. V trimming: 3 bases; J trimming: 3 bases; junction bases outside the gene matches: 2. Per germline, CDR1 SGHRS and CDR2 YFSETQ. This CDR3 reads CASSSGTGDTGELFF. CDR3 in DNA: TGCGCCAGCAGCTCCGGGACAGGGGACACCGGGGAGCTGTTTTTT.

This clone showed up just a few times. This rearrangement joins TRBV5-1 to TRBJ2-5; 7 bases are shared with TRBD2. The CDR3 totals 12 residues. J lost 5 bases, V lost 5 bases, and 3 bases had no gene match. Germline V gene lookup returns CDR1 SGHRS and CDR2 YFSETQ. The CDR3 DNA follows: TGCGCCAGCAGGGCGGGAGCGGAGACCCAGTACTTC. Protein product: CASRAGAETQYF.

V and J are TRBV7-8 and TRBJ1-6, with TRBD1 as a possible D gene (5 bases). Germline values: CDR1 SGHVS, CDR2 FQNEAQ. The CDR3 is 14 amino acids. V shed 3 bases and J shed 6 bases, with 9 bases lying between them. CDR3 protein: CASSLGGFNSPLHF. The CDR3 DNA reads TGTGCCAGCAGCTTGGGGGGATTTAATTCACCCCTCCACTTT.

The J gene is TRBJ1-6, the V gene TRBV5-8; no clear D gene. CDR3 length: 11 amino acids. V dropped 5 bases and J dropped 8 bases, with 5 bases sitting between them. Germline values: CDR1 SGHTS, CDR2 YDEGEE. The CDR3, as DNA: TGTGCCAGCAGTTCCTATTCACCCCTCCACTTT. It specifies CASSSYSPLHF.

The V and J genes are TRBV20-1 and TRBJ2-1; 10 positions agree with TRBD2. Looked up from germline, CDR1 is DFQATT and CDR2 is SNEGSKA (reference sequence). The CDR3 spans 11 residues. Losses at the gene ends were 3 bases for V and 15 bases for J; bases not matched to a gene: 5. CDR3 amino acids: CSASGLADTFF. DNA for the CDR3: TGCAGTGCTAGCGGACTAGCGGACACGTTCTTC.

This clone has only a few counts. J is TRBJ1-2 and V is TRBV20-1; no firm D call. Trimming left V 4 bases short and J 5 bases short, with 8 bases between. CDR1 and CDR2 from the germline V gene are DFQATT and SNEGSKA (reference sequence). The CDR3 length is 11 residues. CDR3 sequence reads: CSATGAYGYTF. The CDR3 DNA reads TGCAGTGCTACCGGTGCATATGGCTACACCTTC.